The rows below give T cell receptor beta chains drawn from one sample of a study of shared clonotypes between healthy human individuals. Assay: immunoSEQ multiplex PCR; the TCRdb copy retains only in-frame clones and omits some. This sample has some 2 million clones, with roughly 95% found just once. What was sequenced was naive CD8+ T cells sorted from blood. The receptors come from a man between 18 and 35 years old in good health. The CDR3 runs from the conserved cysteine through the conserved F or W. Each record gives: J gene, V gene, CDR3 protein.

>TRBJ2-5|TRBV4-1
CASSQGDLNMGETQYF
>TRBJ2-7|TRBV27
CASSLWSQDEQYF
>TRBJ2-3|TRBV13
CASSLGSETDTQYF
>TRBJ2-5|TRBV27
CASSLYGTIQETQYF
>TRBJ2-7|TRBV5-8
CASSLVSSGDYEQYF
>TRBJ2-7|TRBV19
CASSAGMGQAIGYEQYF
>TRBJ2-7|TRBV29-1
CSVDTSGRGEQYF
>TRBJ2-1|TRBV5-6
CASSSSSYNEQFF
>TRBJ2-3|TRBV2
CASTRSGPADTQYF
>TRBJ1-6|TRBV4-1
CASSQGPSQGSPLHF
>TRBJ2-6|TRBV11-2
CASSPPLNVHVLTF
>TRBJ2-7|TRBV14
CASSQAVSYEQYF
>TRBJ2-3|TRBV5-1
CASSLETGSTDTQYF
>TRBJ2-5|TRBV5-4
CASSLAGWEETQYF
>TRBJ2-7|TRBV27
CASSLDLGSYEQYF
>TRBJ2-2|TRBV19
CASSPRETNTGELFF
>TRBJ1-5|TRBV28
CASNTRDNLVGPQHF
>TRBJ2-7|TRBV7-9
CASSLMGASYEQYF
>TRBJ2-7|TRBV6-1
CATQGSAVEQYF
>TRBJ1-1|TRBV15
CATSRAWEGRTEAFF
>TRBJ2-7|TRBV4-1
CASSQVPSYEQYF
>TRBJ2-7|TRBV5-5
CASSSGQGVTYEQYF
>TRBJ2-7|TRBV4-3
CASSQDHSSGRSSYEQYF
>TRBJ2-1|TRBV7-2
CASVPLGSYNEQFF
>TRBJ1-6|TRBV9
CASSVGLPSGYGDSPLHF
>TRBJ2-3|TRBV19
CALVCLAGLRPDTQYF
>TRBJ2-7|TRBV11-2
CASRGTVPYEQYF
>TRBJ1-2|TRBV30
CAWSMNDGYTF
>TRBJ2-7|TRBV19
CASSIATGRSYEQYF
>TRBJ2-1|TRBV7-9
CASSKTGTGVNEQFF
>TRBJ2-6|TRBV21-1
CASSKERCRANVLTF
>TRBJ2-3|TRBV5-8
CASSKRTVSTDTQYF
>TRBJ2-7|TRBV13
CASSLAQNYEQYF
>TRBJ2-7|TRBV27
CASSLGAPPYEQYF
>TRBJ1-1|TRBV11-2
CASSLDRNTEAFF
>TRBJ2-3|TRBV12-5
CASASVSTDTQYF
>TRBJ2-5|TRBV19
CASSTGPTQETQYF
>TRBJ2-1|TRBV10-1
CASSGPNLAGGYNEQFF
>TRBJ2-1|TRBV19
CASSVSSGHVAYNEQFF
>TRBJ2-7|TRBV4-3
CASSQEPRFYEQYF
>TRBJ2-7|TRBV14
CASSQDRQGALDEQYF
>TRBJ2-7|TRBV27
CASSLGGRGVNEQYF
>TRBJ2-7|TRBV4-1
CASSQIQGPEQYF
>TRBJ2-7|TRBV5-5
CASSVTSGYEQYF
>TRBJ1-2|TRBV27
CASGGQGYGYTF
>TRBJ1-5|TRBV27
CASSFVGGNQPQHF
>TRBJ1-2|TRBV9
CASSPPGGWGGYTF
>TRBJ2-7|TRBV29-1
CSVETLGTGSYEQYF
>TRBJ2-7|TRBV4-3
CASSQGTGYGQYF